This TCR beta chain stems from a study of cytomegalovirus exposure and HLA in healthy donors. Study observations and caveats: Excluded were some V segments that proved indistinguishable, including TRBV6-2 and TRBV6-3.

Germline lookup yields CDR1 SGHDT and CDR2 YYEEEE. V lost 0 bases, J lost 6 bases, and 13 bases lay in between. The CDR3 is made up of 16 amino acids. PCR employed 60 Vbeta and 13 Jbeta primers. The method was immunoSEQ multiplex PCR; TCRdb's version includes in-frame clones alone and lacks a portion of them. The sample has roughly 100,000 clones, over 70% seen once; the top ten hold 2.5% to 3%. To note about this clone: What it binds is unknown.

The sequenced sample was PBMCs. The receptor's source is a male donor in good health and CMV-seropositive. The V and J genes are TRBV5-6 and TRBJ1-6, with D maybe TRBD1 (5 bases). The CDR3 DNA is TGTGCCAGCAGCTTGGCAGGGAAACTCGTTAATTCACCCCTCCACTTT. It specifies CASSLAGKLVNSPLHF.